Following are 26 T cell receptor beta chains from one sample sequenced in a study of cytomegalovirus exposure and HLA in healthy donors. Primers: 60 Vbeta forward and 13 Jbeta reverse. Sequenced by immunoSEQ multiplex PCR; TCRdb stores in-frame clones only, minus some. The sample includes more than 85,000 clones, around 63% of them seen just once. Sequencing input: PBMCs. The receptor set was obtained from a human donor in good health.

The chain is built from TRBV10-3 and TRBJ2-7; D might be TRBD2 (6 bases). CDR1 and CDR2 from the germline V gene are ENHRY and SYGVKD. Trimming took 3 bases from V and 0 from J, leaving 12 bases between them. This CDR3 has 15 residues. The CDR3 DNA follows: TGTGCCATCAGTGACGAGCGGGTGAGCTCCTACGAGCAGTACTTC. Protein: CAISDERVSSYEQYF.

In this sample, this clone turned up a few times. This chain joins TRBV30 and TRBJ2-7; TRBD2 is a possible D gene (7 bases). V was trimmed by 3 bases and J by 3 bases, leaving 12 bases between them. The CDR3 consists of 13 residues. Germline lookup yields CDR1 GTSNPN and CDR2 SVGIG (reference sequence). CDR3 protein: CAWSRGGVYEQYF. CDR3 sequence (DNA): TGTGCCTGGAGCCGAGGGGGGGTCTACGAGCAGTACTTC.

The table lists this clone with a few counts. The chain has TRBV6-5 and TRBJ1-1, with a possible D match to TRBD1 (5 bases). Germline loops: CDR1 MNHEY, CDR2 SVGAGI. Between the trimmed V and J ends, which lost 1 base and 1 base, there was a span of 7 bases. The CDR3 is 14 residues long. CDR3 protein: CASSYYGQNTEAFF. In nucleotides, the CDR3 is TGTGCCAGCAGTTACTACGGACAGAACACTGAAGCTTTCTTT.

This clone appeared a few times. In DNA form, the CDR3 reads TGTGCCAGCTCCCTTAAAGAGACCCAGTACTTC. Its protein is CASSLKETQYF. V gene TRBV18 combines with J gene TRBJ2-5; D is undetermined. V was clipped by 6 bases and J by 3 bases, with 5 bases between them. The germline V gene has CDR1 KGHSH and CDR2 LQKENI. The CDR3 contains 11 residues.

This clone was seen a few times. J is TRBJ2-5 and V is TRBV7-2; 8 bases agree with TRBD1. CDR3 size: 15 residues. Germline CDR1 SGHTA, CDR2 FQGNSA. V trimming: 3 bases; J trimming: 5 bases; junction bases outside the gene matches: 8. CDR3 in amino acids: CASSLGQVWGETQYF. CDR3 DNA sequence: TGTGCCAGCAGCTTGGGACAGGTTTGGGGGGAGACCCAGTACTTC.

This clone was detected a few times. The J gene is TRBJ1-1, the V gene TRBV6-6; D may be TRBD1 (6 bases). Per the germline V gene, CDR1 is MNHNY and CDR2 is SVGAGI (reference sequence). The CDR3 is 15 amino acids. With 0 bases removed from V and 2 bases from J, the gap between germline ends came to 10 bases. The CDR3 DNA follows: TGTGCCAGCAGTTACTCGGGGGGGGCCAACACTGAAGCTTTCTTT. It is translated as CASSYSGGANTEAFF.

A note on this clone: The germline gene is not matched at one end of the junction; a read error may be the cause. V is TRBV7-9 and J is TRBJ1-5; possible D gene TRBD1, 6 bases. This CDR3 contains 12 residues. The germline V gene encodes CDR1 SEHNR and CDR2 FQNEAQ (reference sequence). The CDR3 loop is CSSTTGLEPQHF. The CDR3 nucleotides read TGTTCCAGCACCACAGGGCTTGAGCCCCAGCATTTT.

The chain carries TRBV10-3 and TRBJ1-1; a weak D match, TRBD1 (5 bases). V lost 6 bases, J lost 1 base, and 12 bases lay in between. The CDR3 extends over 14 amino acids. In germline, CDR1 is ENHRY, CDR2 SYGVKD. The CDR3 here is CAIRRDFSNTEAFF. As DNA, the CDR3 is TGTGCCATCAGACGGGACTTTTCGAACACTGAAGCTTTCTTT.

V and J are TRBV6-1 and TRBJ2-5; 7 bases agree with TRBD2. The DNA end is a closer match to TRBJ2-7, so the J assignment may be wrong. This CDR3 is built from 14 residues. Germline V gene sequence: CDR1 MNHNS, CDR2 SASEGT. CDR3 residues: CASSEAGGLYEQYF. CDR3 nucleotide sequence: TGTGCCAGCAGTGAAGCGGGAGGGCTGTACGAGCAGTACTTC.

This chain connects TRBV4-2 to TRBJ1-2; D is undetermined. Germline V gene sequence: CDR1 LGHNA, CDR2 YNFKEQ. The V and J ends lost 1 base and 7 bases respectively, with 10 bases between them. The CDR3 length is 13 residues. The CDR3 reads CASSQGGGCGYTF. The DNA of the CDR3 is TGTGCCAGCAGCCAAGGTGGCGGGTGTGGCTACACCTTC.

V is TRBV5-4 and J is TRBJ2-7, with D possibly matching TRBD2 (7 bases). Germline lookup yields CDR1 SGHNT and CDR2 YYREEE (reference sequence). The V and J ends lost 0 bases and 6 bases respectively, with 16 bases between them. The CDR3 contains 15 residues. CDR3 DNA: TGTGCCAGCAGCTTGGCCCCGGCAGGGGAGGGCGAGCAGTACTTC. The encoded protein is CASSLAPAGEGEQYF.

The chain employs TRBV6-5 and TRBJ1-5, with 7 bases aligning to TRBD1. The junction had 3 bases not matched to a gene; V was cut back by 8 bases and J by 5 bases. This CDR3 has 12 amino acids. Per the germline V gene, CDR1 is MNHEY and CDR2 is SVGAGI. The CDR3, as DNA: TGTGCCAGCTTAGGGGGCTATCAGCCCCAGCATTTT. This gives the protein CASLGGYQPQHF.

This sequence joins TRBV30 and TRBJ1-6; no clear D. CDR1 and CDR2 from the germline V gene are GTSNPN and SVGIG (reference sequence). The CDR3 totals 14 residues. V was clipped by 0 bases and J by 7 bases, with 10 bases between them. CDR3 sequence: CAWSVPRPNSPLHF. The DNA for the CDR3 is TGTGCCTGGAGTGTACCCAGGCCCAATTCACCCCTCCACTTT.

The J gene is TRBJ1-5, the V gene TRBV6-5; 9 nucleotides match TRBD1. Germline assignment: CDR1 MNHEY and CDR2 SVGAGI. The length of the CDR3 is 15 residues. J lost 3 bases, V lost 6 bases, and 6 bases had no gene match. This chain's CDR3 is CASRSGTGFNQPQHF. The CDR3 DNA follows: TGTGCCAGCAGATCCGGGACAGGGTTCAATCAGCCCCAGCATTTT.

This clone was seen more than once but under ten times. The chain combines TRBV12-5 with TRBJ2-2, with 8 nucleotides matching TRBD2. The V segment lost 8 bases and the J segment 6 bases; nucleotides outside the gene matches: 8. CDR3 length: 14 residues. Germline V gene sequence: CDR1 LGHNT, CDR2 FRNRAP. The CDR3 DNA follows: TGTGCTAGTACCGTCAGCGGGAGTTCCGGGGAGCTGTTTTTT. Translated, it gives CASTVSGSSGELFF.

The J gene is TRBJ2-7, the V gene TRBV15; TRBD2 might be the D (6 bases). CDR3 length: 15 amino acids. The V end was cut by 5 bases, the J end by 1 base, with 15 bases between. Per germline, CDR1 LNHNV and CDR2 YYDKDF (reference sequence). CDR3: CATSYLYGSSYEQYF. The CDR3 nucleotides read TGTGCCACCAGCTACCTCTACGGGAGTTCCTACGAGCAGTACTTC.

The chain recombines TRBV6-6 with TRBJ2-1, with a tentative D call TRBD2 (6 bases). CDR1 MNHNY and CDR2 SVGAGI come from the germline V gene (reference sequence). Trimming shortened V by 1 base and J by 6 bases, and 10 bases separated the two germline ends. This CDR3 is 14 amino acids long. The CDR3 protein is CASSYWEEVNEQFF. Written as DNA, the CDR3 is TGTGCCAGCAGTTACTGGGAGGAGGTCAATGAGCAGTTCTTC.

This clone has just one count. The V and J genes are TRBV29-1 and TRBJ2-3; 7 bases are a match to TRBD1. This CDR3 spans 13 amino acids. Per the germline V gene, CDR1 is SQVTM and CDR2 is ANQGSEA. Unmatched junction bases numbered 6, after V lost 7 bases and J lost 2 bases. In DNA, the CDR3 is TGCAGCGCTGTCAGGGGGAACACAGATACGCAGTATTTT. The encoded protein is CSAVRGNTDTQYF.

The chain uses TRBV2 and TRBJ1-5; D gene uncertain. CDR3 size: 15 residues. The V gene's germline CDR1 is SNHLY and CDR2 FYNNEI. Trimming shortened V by 7 bases and J by 0 bases, and 13 bases separated the two germline ends. The CDR3 nucleotides read TGTGCCAGCATCGAAGGACTTTATAGCAATCAGCCCCAGCATTTT. Amino acid sequence: CASIEGLYSNQPQHF. Full variable domain (remainder filled in from reference TRBV2 and TRBJ1-5): EPEVTQTPSHQVTQMGQEVILRCVPISNHLYFYWYRQILGQKVEFLVSFYNNEISEKSEIFDDQFSVERPDGSNFTLKIRSTKLEDSAMYFCASIEGLYSNQPQHFGDGTRLSIL.

J is TRBJ2-5 and V is TRBV18, with TRBD1 matching over 11 bases. CDR1 is KGHSH and CDR2 is LQKENI in the germline V gene. The CDR3 consists of 15 residues. The junction had 4 bases not matched to a gene; V was cut back by 3 bases and J by 4 bases. The CDR3 loop reads CASSPPGTGGETQYF. Written as DNA, the CDR3 is TGTGCCAGCTCACCGCCTGGGACAGGGGGAGAGACCCAGTACTTC.

This chain joins TRBV7-3 and TRBJ2-7; 7 bases map to TRBD2. With 6 bases clipped from V and 4 bases from J, the junction kept 9 bases outside the gene matches. Germline loops: CDR1 SGHTA, CDR2 FQGTGA. CDR3 length equals 14 residues. In DNA, the CDR3 is TGTGCCAGCAGTCCCAGCGGGACGGGGTACGAGCAGTACTTC. Translation: CASSPSGTGYEQYF.

A few counts support this clone. This sequence joins TRBV9 and TRBJ2-1; D is possibly TRBD2 (5 bases). Germline CDR1 and CDR2: SGDLS and YYNGEE. This CDR3 is 13 amino acids long. Trimming shortened V by 0 bases and J by 7 bases, and 8 bases separated the two germline ends. CDR3 protein: CASSVVLDNEQFF. CDR3 DNA: TGTGCCAGCAGCGTAGTACTAGATAATGAGCAGTTCTTC. Supplemented by reference TRBV9 and TRBJ2-1, the full variable domain reads DSGVTQTPKHLITATGQRVTLRCSPRSGDLSVYWYQQSLDQGLQFLIQYYNGEERAKGNILERFSAQQFPDLHSELNLSSLELGDSALYFCASSVVLDNEQFFGPGTRLTVL.

V is TRBV7-8 and J is TRBJ2-2; 8 nucleotides align to TRBD2. Germline CDR1 reads SGHVS; CDR2 reads FQNEAQ. V trimming: 1 base; J trimming: 6 bases; junction bases outside the gene matches: 4. The CDR3 spans 15 residues. CDR3 bases: TGTGCCAGCAGCTTAGGGACTAGCCTCCCCGGGGAGCTGTTTTTT. Encoded protein: CASSLGTSLPGELFF.

V is TRBV7-9 and J is TRBJ2-1; weak D call: TRBD2 (6 bases). The CDR3 runs 15 residues. Deletions cut 6 bases from V and 6 bases from J, with 18 bases between. Germline CDR1 is SEHNR and CDR2 is FQNEAQ (reference sequence). The CDR3 protein is CASRSAGPGTNEQFF. The CDR3 DNA reads TGTGCCAGCAGATCCGCGGGACCCGGGACCAATGAGCAGTTCTTC.

CDR3 region: CASSPAGGRALETQYF. DNA of the CDR3: TGTGCCAGCAGCCCTGCTGGCGGGAGGGCCTTGGAGACCCAGTACTTC. This sequence joins TRBV7-3 and TRBJ2-5; 9 bases map to TRBD2. The germline V gene has CDR1 SGHTA and CDR2 FQGTGA. The ends lost 5 bases at V and 5 bases at J; junction bases unmatched: 12. The CDR3 spans 16 residues.

The chain has TRBV27 and TRBJ2-3; D may be TRBD1 (6 bases). The V gene's germline CDR1 is MNHEY and CDR2 SMNVEV (reference sequence). With 10 bases removed from V and 6 bases from J, the gap between germline ends came to 11 bases. This CDR3 contains 11 residues. The CDR3 nucleotides read TGTGCCATCCAAAGGGGGGATACGCAGTATTTT. This codes for CAIQRGDTQYF.